Sequencing of this T cell receptor beta chain was carried out in a study of blood T cell repertoires in COVID-19. As for the study in general: PBMCs, B-cell-depleted T cells, or T cells were the source of the cDNA or gDNA that made up the material.

Authors' analysis steps: Estimation of nucleated cell counts was performed using reference gene primer amplification. Method: immunoSEQ multiplex PCR; TCRdb's copy keeps in-frame clones and lacks some. From that table come the V and J calls and clone size; the DNA was used to work out D and trimming. The sample yields 160,000 or so clones, about four fifths seen once. This clone was counted many times. This receptor was identified in a woman in her seventies with acute or convalescent COVID-19. The specimen sequenced was peripheral blood.

The CDR3 bases are TGTGCCAGCAGTTACGCGGTCCCAAACACTGAAGCTTTCTTT. Amino acids: CASSYAVPNTEAFF. The chain uses TRBV6-5 and TRBJ1-1; D unclear. The ends were cut back, 2 bases at V and 2 bases at J, with 9 bases in the middle. The germline V gene encodes CDR1 MNHEY and CDR2 SVGAGI. The CDR3 has 14 residues.